One sample yielded the 9 T cell receptor beta chains listed below, sequenced in a study of shared clonotypes between healthy human individuals. Generated by immunoSEQ multiplex PCR, the TCRdb table keeps only in-frame clones and is missing some. The sample has a few million clones, around nine tenths seen once; the top ten hold around 0.14%. Sequenced material: naive CD4+ T cells sorted from blood. As to subset: CD45RA+ positively selected. The receptors come from a man between 18 and 35 years old in good health.

The chain carries TRBV2 and TRBJ1-2; possible D gene TRBD1, 5 bases. The germline gives CDR1 SNHLY, CDR2 FYNNEI. This CDR3 has 14 amino acids. V lost 6 bases and J lost 2, with 13 bases in between. The CDR3 loop reads CASSLSGGNYGYTF. CDR3 nucleotides: TGTGCCAGCAGCCTCTCCGGGGGGAACTATGGCTACACCTTC.

The chain uses TRBV6-5 and TRBJ2-2; 9 bases are a match to TRBD1. Germline assignment: CDR1 MNHEY and CDR2 SVGAGI. Trimming took 0 bases from V and 4 from J; bases not matched to a gene: 3. The CDR3 has 16 residues. The CDR3 sequence: CASSYSGTGFTGELFF. The CDR3 DNA reads TGTGCCAGCAGTTACTCTGGGACAGGGTTCACCGGGGAGCTGTTTTTT.

This sequence joins TRBV27 and TRBJ1-1; D might be TRBD1 (6 bases). Germline V CDR1 and CDR2: MNHEY, SMNVEV (reference sequence). Between the trimmed V and J ends, which lost 4 bases and 5 bases, there was a span of 11 bases. There are 13 residues in the CDR3. In DNA, the CDR3 is TGTGCCAGCAGTTATAAGACAGGAACTGAAGCTTTCTTT. As protein: CASSYKTGTEAFF.

This clone was detected only once. The J gene is TRBJ1-4, the V gene TRBV18, with D maybe TRBD1 (6 bases). CDR1 KGHSH and CDR2 LQKENI come from the germline V gene. V was clipped by 3 bases and J by 4 bases, with 9 bases between them. The length of the CDR3 is 14 residues. CDR3 loop: CASSPGAGNEKLFF. In DNA, the CDR3 is TGTGCCAGCTCACCGGGGGCTGGTAATGAAAAACTGTTTTTT.

The CDR3 nucleotides are TGTGCCTGGAGTTGGTATCCCAGCGAGCAGTACTTC. Encoded protein: CAWSWYPSEQYF. The V and J genes are TRBV30 and TRBJ2-7, with no clear D. With 2 bases removed from V and 6 bases from J, the gap between germline ends came to 11 bases. Germline V gene lookup returns CDR1 GTSNPN and CDR2 SVGIG (reference sequence). This CDR3 region has 12 residues.

This clone was observed a few times. This chain uses TRBV6-4 with TRBJ1-1; D gene ambiguous. The CDR3 runs 14 residues. Trimming shortened V by 4 bases and J by 0 bases, and 9 bases separated the two germline ends. Per germline, CDR1 MRHNA and CDR2 SNTAGT. CDR3 in amino acids: CASSATEVNTEAFF. CDR3 nucleotides: TGTGCCAGCAGTGCTACGGAGGTGAACACTGAAGCTTTCTTT.

The J gene is TRBJ2-1, the V gene TRBV7-2; the match to TRBD2 covers 11 bases. The ends lost 4 bases at V and 5 bases at J; junction bases unmatched: 4. CDR3 length equals 15 residues. In germline, CDR1 is SGHTA, CDR2 FQGNSA. CDR3 in DNA: TGTGCCAGCAGCTCACTAGCGGGGGAAAACAATGAGCAGTTCTTC. Translation gives CASSSLAGENNEQFF.

Regarding this clone: A junction boundary mismatches the germline segment, possibly from a read error. The chain carries TRBV7-7 and TRBJ2-6, with D hard to call. Per the germline V gene, CDR1 is SSHAT and CDR2 is FNYEAQ (reference sequence). The CDR3 is 14 amino acids. The CDR3 here is CASSQSPGANVLTF. The CDR3 DNA sequence: TGTGCTAGCAGCCAGTCGCCTGGGGCCAACGTCCTGACTTTC.

This chain links TRBV5-1 with TRBJ2-5, with 8 bases lining up with TRBD2. CDR1 and CDR2 from the germline V gene are SGHRS and YFSETQ. This CDR3 contains 16 residues. Unmatched junction bases numbered 9, after V lost 4 bases and J lost 1 base. The CDR3 protein is CASSGHREGGQETQYF. The CDR3 nucleotides read TGCGCCAGCAGCGGACATCGGGAGGGCGGCCAAGAGACCCAGTACTTC.